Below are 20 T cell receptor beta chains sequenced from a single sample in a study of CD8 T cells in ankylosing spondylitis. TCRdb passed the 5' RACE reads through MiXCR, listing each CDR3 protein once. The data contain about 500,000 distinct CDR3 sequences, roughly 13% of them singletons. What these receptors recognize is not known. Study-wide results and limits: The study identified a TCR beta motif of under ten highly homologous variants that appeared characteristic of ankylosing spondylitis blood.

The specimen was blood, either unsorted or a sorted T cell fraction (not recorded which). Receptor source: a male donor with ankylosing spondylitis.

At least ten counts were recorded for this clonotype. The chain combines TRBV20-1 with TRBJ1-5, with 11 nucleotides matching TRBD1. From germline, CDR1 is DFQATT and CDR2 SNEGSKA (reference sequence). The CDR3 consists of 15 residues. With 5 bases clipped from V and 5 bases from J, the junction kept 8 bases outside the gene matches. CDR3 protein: CSASGTGGLHQPQHF. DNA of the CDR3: TGCAGTGCTTCCGGGACAGGGGGGCTCCATCAGCCCCAGCATTTT.

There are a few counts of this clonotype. CDR3 protein: CASSVGFRPVTEAFF. The CDR3 DNA reads TGTGCCAGCAGCGTAGGTTTTCGTCCAGTGACTGAAGCTTTCTTT. The genes are TRBV9 and TRBJ1-1; D gene ambiguous. Germline CDR1 SGDLS, CDR2 YYNGEE. The CDR3 contains 15 residues. The germline V and J ends were trimmed by 0 bases and 5 bases, with 14 bases remaining between them.

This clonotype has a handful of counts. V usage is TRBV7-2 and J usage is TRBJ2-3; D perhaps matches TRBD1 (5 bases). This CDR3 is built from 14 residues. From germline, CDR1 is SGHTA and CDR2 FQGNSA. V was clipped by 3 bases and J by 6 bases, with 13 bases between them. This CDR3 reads CASSLWQGMDTQYF. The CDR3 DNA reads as TGTGCCAGCAGCTTGTGGCAGGGCATGGATACGCAGTATTTT.

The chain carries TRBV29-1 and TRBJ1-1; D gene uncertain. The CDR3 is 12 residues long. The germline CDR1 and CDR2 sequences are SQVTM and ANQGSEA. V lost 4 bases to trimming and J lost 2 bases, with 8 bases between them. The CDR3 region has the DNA TGCAGCGTTGGCGGAAAAAACACTGAAGCTTTCTTT. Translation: CSVGGKNTEAFF. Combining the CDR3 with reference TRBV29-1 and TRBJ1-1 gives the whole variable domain SAVISQKPSRDICQRGTSLTIQCQVDSQVTMMFWYRQQPGQSLTLIATANQGSEATYESGFVIDKFPISRPNLTFSTLTVSNMSPEDSSIYLCSVGGKNTEAFFGQGTRLTVV.

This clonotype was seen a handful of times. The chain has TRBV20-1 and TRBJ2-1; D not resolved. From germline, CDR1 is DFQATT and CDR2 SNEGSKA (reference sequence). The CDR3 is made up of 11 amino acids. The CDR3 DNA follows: TGCATGTATACTCAATACAATGAGCAGTTCTTC. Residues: CMYTQYNEQFF.

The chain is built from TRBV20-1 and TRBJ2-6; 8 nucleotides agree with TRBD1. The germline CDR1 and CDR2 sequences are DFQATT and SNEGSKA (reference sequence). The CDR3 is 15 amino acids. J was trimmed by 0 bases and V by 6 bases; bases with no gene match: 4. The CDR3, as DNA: TGCAGTGCCGCCGGGACAGGCTCTGGGGCCAACGTCCTGACTTTC. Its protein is CSAAGTGSGANVLTF.

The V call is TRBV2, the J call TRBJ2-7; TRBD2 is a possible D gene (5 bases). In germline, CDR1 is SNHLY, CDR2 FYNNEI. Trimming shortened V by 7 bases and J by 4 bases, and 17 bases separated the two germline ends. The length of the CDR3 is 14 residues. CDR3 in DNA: TGTGCCAGCACAGAATGGGGAGACCGGTACGAGCAGTACGTC. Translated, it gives CASTEWGDRYEQYV.

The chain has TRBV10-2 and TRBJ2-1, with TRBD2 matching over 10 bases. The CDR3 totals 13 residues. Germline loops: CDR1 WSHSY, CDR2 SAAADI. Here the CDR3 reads CGCLAGAGDEQFF. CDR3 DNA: TGCGGCTGTCTAGCGGGAGCGGGCGATGAGCAGTTCTTC.

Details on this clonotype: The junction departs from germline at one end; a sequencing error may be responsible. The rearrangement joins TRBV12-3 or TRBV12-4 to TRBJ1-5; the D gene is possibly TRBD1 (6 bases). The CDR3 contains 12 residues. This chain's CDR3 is CASRLGGQPQHF. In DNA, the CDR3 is TGTGCCAGCAGGTTAGGGGGACAGCCCCAGCATTTT.

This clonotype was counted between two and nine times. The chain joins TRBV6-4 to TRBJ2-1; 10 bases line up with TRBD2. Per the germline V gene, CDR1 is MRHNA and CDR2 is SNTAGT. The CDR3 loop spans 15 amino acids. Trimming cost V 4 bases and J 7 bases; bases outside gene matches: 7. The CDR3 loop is CASSVSGLAMNEQFF. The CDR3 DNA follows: TGTGCCAGCAGTGTCTCGGGACTAGCGATGAATGAGCAGTTCTTC.

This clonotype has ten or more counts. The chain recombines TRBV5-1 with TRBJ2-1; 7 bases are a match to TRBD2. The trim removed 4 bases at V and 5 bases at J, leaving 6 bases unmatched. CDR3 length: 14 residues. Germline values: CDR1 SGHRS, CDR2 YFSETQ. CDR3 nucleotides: TGCGCCAGCAGCCTCACCGGGACTAACAATGAGCAGTTCTTC. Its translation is CASSLTGTNNEQFF.

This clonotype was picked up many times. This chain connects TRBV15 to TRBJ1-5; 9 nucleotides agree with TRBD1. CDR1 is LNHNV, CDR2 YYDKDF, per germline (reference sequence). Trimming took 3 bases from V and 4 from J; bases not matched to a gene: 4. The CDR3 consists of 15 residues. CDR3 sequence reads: CATSSSGTGNQPQHF. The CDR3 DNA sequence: TGTGCCACCAGCAGCTCCGGGACAGGGAATCAGCCCCAGCATTTT.

Here the CDR3 DNA reads TGTGCCAGCAGCTCGGGACTAGCGGGAGAGTACAATGAGCAGTTCTTC. Protein: CASSSGLAGEYNEQFF. The V gene is TRBV5-5, the J gene TRBJ2-1, with 14 bases identical to TRBD2. V trimming: 3 bases; J trimming: 4 bases; junction bases outside the gene matches: 3. Germline-derived CDR1 and CDR2 are SGHKS and YYEKEE (reference sequence). This CDR3 spans 16 amino acids. The complete variable domain, with remaining parts taken from reference TRBV5-5 and TRBJ2-1, reads DAGVTQSPTHLIKTRGQQVTLRCSPISGHKSVSWYQQVLGQGPQFIFQYYEKEERGRGNFPDRFSARQFPNYSSELNVNALLLGDSALYLCASSSGLAGEYNEQFFGPGTRLTVL.

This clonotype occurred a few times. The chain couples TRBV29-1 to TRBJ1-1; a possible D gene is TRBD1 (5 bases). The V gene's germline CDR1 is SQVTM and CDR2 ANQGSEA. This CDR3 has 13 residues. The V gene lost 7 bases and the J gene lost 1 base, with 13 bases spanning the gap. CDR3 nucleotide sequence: TGCAGCGCCGGATGGGGGGGGAACACTGAAGCTTTCTTT. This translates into CSAGWGGNTEAFF.

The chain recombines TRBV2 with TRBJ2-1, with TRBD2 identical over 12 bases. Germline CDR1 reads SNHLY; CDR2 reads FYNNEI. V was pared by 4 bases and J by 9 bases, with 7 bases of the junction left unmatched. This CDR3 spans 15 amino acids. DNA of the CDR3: TGTGCCAGCAGTGGGACTAGCGGGAACCTCTCTGAGCAGTTCTTC. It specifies CASSGTSGNLSEQFF.

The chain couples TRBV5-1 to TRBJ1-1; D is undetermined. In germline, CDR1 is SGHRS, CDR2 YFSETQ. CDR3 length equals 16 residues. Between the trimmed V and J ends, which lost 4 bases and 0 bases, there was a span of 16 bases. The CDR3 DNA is TGCGCCAGCAGCCCTAGGACTGGAGGGCTGAACACTGAAGCTTTCTTT. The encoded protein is CASSPRTGGLNTEAFF. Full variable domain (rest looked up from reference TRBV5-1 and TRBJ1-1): KAGVTQTPRYLIKTRGQQVTLSCSPISGHRSVSWYQQTPGQGLQFLFEYFSETQRNKGNFPGRFSGRQFSNSRSEMNVSTLELGDSALYLCASSPRTGGLNTEAFFGQGTRLTVV.

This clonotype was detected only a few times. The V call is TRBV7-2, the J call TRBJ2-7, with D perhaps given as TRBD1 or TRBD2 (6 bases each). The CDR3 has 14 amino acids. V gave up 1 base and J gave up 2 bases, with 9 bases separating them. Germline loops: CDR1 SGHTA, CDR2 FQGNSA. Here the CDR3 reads CASSLGRGAYEQYF. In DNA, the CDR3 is TGTGCCAGCAGCTTAGGGAGGGGGGCCTACGAGCAGTACTTC.

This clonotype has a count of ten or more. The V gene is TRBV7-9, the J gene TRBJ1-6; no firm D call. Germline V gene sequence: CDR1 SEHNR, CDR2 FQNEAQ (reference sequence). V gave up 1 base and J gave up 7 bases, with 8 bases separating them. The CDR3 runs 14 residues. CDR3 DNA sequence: TGTGCCAGCAGCTTAGAAGGATGGAATTCACCCCTCCACTTT. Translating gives CASSLEGWNSPLHF.

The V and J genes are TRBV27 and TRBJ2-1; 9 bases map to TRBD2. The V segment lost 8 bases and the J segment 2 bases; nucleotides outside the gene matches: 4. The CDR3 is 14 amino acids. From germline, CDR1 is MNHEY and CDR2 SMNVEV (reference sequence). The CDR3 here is CASATSGTYNEQFF. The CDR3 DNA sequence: TGTGCCAGCGCGACTAGCGGCACCTACAATGAGCAGTTCTTC.

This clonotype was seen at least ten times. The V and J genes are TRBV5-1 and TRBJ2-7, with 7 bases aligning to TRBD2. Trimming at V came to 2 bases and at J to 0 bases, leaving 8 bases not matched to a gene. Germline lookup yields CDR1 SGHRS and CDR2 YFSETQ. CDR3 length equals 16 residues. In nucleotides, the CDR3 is TGCGCCAGCAGCTTCCCTCCCAGCGGGGTCTCCTACGAGCAGTACTTC. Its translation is CASSFPPSGVSYEQYF.